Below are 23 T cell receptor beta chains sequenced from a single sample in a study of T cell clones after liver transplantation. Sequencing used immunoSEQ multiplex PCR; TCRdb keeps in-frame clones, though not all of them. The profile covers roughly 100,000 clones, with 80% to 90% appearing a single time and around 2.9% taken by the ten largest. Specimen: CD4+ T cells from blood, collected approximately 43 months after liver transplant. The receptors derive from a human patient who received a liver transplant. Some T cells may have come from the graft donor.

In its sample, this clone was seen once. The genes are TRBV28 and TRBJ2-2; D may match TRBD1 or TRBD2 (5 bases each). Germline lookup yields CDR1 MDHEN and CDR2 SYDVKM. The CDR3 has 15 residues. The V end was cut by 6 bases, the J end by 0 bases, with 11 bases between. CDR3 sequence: CASRTGTANTGELFF. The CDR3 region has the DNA TGTGCCAGCAGGACCGGGACGGCGAACACCGGGGAGCTGTTTTTT. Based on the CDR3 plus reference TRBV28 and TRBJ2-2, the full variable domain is DVKVTQSSRYLVKRTGEKVFLECVQDMDHENMFWYRQDPGLGLRLIYFSYDVKMKEKGDIPEGYSVSREKKERFSLILESASTNQTSMYLCASRTGTANTGELFFGEGSRLTVL.

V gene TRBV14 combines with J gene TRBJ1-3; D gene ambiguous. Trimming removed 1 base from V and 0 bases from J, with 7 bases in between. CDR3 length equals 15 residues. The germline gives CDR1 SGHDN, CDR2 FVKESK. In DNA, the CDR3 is TGTGCCAGCAGCCAAGGGGCCACCTCTGGAAACACCATATATTTT. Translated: CASSQGATSGNTIYF.

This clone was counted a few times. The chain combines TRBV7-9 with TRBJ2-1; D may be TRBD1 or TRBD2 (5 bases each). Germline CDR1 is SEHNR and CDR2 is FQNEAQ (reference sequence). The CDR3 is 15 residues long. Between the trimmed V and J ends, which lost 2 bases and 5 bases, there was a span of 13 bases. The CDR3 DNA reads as TGTGCCAGCAGCTTAAGGTCCCAGGGAGACAATGAGCAGTTCTTC. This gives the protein CASSLRSQGDNEQFF.

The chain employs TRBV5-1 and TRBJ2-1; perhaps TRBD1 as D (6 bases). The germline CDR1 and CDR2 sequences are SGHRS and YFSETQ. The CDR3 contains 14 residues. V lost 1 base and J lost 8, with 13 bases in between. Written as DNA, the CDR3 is TGCGCCAGCAGCTTGCCTAGACAGGACCATGAGCAGTTCTTC. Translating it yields CASSLPRQDHEQFF.

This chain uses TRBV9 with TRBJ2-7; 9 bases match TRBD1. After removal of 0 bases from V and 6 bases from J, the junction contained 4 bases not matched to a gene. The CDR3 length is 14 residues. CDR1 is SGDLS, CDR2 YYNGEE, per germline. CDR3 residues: CASSVDRGPTEQYF. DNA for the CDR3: TGTGCCAGCAGCGTAGACAGGGGGCCTACCGAGCAGTACTTC.

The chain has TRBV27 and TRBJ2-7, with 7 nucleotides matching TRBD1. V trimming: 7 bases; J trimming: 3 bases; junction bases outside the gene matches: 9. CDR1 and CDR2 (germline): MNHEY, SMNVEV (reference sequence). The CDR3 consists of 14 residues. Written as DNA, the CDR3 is TGTGCCAGCAAGGGGGCAGGGGGTAACTACGAGCAGTACTTC. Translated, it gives CASKGAGGNYEQYF.

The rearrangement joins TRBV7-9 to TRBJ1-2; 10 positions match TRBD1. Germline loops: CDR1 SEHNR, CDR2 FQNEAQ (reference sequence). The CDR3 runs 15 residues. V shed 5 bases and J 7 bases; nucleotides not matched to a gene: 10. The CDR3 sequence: CASSATGGSWSGYTF. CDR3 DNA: TGTGCCAGCAGCGCGACAGGGGGCAGTTGGTCTGGCTACACCTTC.

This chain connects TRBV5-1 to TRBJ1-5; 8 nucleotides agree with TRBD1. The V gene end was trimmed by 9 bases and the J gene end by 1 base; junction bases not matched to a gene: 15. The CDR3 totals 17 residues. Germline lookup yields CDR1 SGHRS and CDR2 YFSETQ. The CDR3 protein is CAIPGQVTFGSNQPQHF. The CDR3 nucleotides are TGCGCCATACCGGGACAGGTCACATTCGGGAGCAATCAGCCCCAGCATTTT.

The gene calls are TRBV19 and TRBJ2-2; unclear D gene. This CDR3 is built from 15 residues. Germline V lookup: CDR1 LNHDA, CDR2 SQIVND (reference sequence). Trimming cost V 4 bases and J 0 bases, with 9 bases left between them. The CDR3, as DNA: TGTGCCAGTAGTAACGCCCAAGCGAACACCGGGGAGCTGTTTTTT. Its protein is CASSNAQANTGELFF.

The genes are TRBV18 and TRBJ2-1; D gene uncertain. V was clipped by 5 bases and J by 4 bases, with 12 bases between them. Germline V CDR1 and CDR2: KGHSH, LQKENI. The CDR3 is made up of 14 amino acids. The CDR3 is CASSSEQPYNEQFF. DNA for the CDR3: TGTGCCAGCTCATCTGAACAGCCATACAATGAGCAGTTCTTC.

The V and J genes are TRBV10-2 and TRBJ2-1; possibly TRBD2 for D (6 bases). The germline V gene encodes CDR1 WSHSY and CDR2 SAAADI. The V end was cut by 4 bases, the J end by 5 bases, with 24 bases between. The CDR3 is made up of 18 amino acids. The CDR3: CASSGVVGAGPKNNEQFF. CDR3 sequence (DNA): TGCGCCAGCAGTGGAGTTGTGGGAGCGGGCCCGAAAAACAATGAGCAGTTCTTC.

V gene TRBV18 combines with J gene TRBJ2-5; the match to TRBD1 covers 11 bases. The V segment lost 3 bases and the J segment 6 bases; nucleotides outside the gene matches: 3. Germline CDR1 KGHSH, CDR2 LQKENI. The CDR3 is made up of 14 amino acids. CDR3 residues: CASSPGQGVKTQYF. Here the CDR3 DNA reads TGTGCCAGCTCACCGGGACAGGGGGTGAAGACCCAGTACTTC.

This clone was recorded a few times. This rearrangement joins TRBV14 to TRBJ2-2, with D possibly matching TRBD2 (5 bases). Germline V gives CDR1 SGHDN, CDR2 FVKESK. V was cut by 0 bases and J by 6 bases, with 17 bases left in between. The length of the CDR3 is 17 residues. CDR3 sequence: CASSQDRTWGMAGELFF. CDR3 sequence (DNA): TGTGCCAGCAGCCAAGATCGGACTTGGGGAATGGCCGGGGAGCTGTTTTTT.

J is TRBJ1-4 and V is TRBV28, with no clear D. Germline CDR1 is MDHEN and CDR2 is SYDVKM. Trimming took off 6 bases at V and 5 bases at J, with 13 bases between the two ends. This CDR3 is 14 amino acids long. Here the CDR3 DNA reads TGTGCCAGCAGGGCTCACAGATCCAATGAAAAACTGTTTTTT. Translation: CASRAHRSNEKLFF.

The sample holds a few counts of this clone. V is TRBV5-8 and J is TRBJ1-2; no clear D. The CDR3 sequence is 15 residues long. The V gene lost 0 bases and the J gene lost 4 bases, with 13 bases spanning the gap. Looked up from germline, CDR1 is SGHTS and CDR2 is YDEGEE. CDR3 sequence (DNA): TGTGCCAGCAGCTTGGCAGCAGGTCGGGTCTATGGCTACACCTTC. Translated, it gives CASSLAAGRVYGYTF.

DNA for the CDR3: TGTGCCAGCAGCTTGGGAAGTCAGGGTAGCTATGGCTACACCTTC. Its translation: CASSLGSQGSYGYTF. V and J are TRBV5-4 and TRBJ1-2, with D perhaps matching TRBD1 (5 bases). CDR1 is SGHNT, CDR2 YYREEE, per germline (reference sequence). This CDR3 contains 15 residues. Trimming took 0 bases from V and 4 from J, leaving 13 bases between them. Drawing the rest from reference TRBV5-4 and TRBJ1-2, the complete variable domain is ETGVTQSPTHLIKTRGQQVTLRCSSQSGHNTVSWYQQALGQGPQFIFQYYREEENGRGNFPPRFSGLQFPNYSSELNVNALELDDSALYLCASSLGSQGSYGYTFGSGTRLTVV.

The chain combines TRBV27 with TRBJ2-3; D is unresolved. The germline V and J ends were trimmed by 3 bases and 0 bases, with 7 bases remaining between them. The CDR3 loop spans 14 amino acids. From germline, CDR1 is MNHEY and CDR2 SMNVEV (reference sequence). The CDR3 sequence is CASSFLSSTDTQYF. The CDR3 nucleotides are TGTGCCAGCAGTTTCCTATCTAGCACAGATACGCAGTATTTT.

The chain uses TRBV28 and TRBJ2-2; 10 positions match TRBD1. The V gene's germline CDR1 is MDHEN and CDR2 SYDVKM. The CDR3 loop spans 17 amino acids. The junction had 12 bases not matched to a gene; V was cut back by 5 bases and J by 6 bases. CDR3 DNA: TGTGCCAGCAGTCCCCACCAAGGACAGGGGGGGTCCGGGGAGCTGTTTTTT. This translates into CASSPHQGQGGSGELFF.

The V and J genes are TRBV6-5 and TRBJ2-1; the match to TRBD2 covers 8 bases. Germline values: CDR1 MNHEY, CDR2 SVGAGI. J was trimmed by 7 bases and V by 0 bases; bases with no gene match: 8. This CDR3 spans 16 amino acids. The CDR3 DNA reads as TGTGCCAGCAGTTACTCAAACGGGAGGGCCGGGAATGAGCAGTTCTTC. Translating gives CASSYSNGRAGNEQFF.

The CDR3 reads CASSLTRTGSGNTIYF. CDR3 in DNA: TGTGCCAGTAGTCTGACAAGAACGGGCTCTGGAAACACCATATATTTT. The rearrangement uses TRBV19 and TRBJ1-3; no firm D call. Germline CDR1 and CDR2: LNHDA and SQIVND (reference sequence). This CDR3 contains 16 residues. V was cut by 5 bases and J by 0 bases, with 14 bases left in between.

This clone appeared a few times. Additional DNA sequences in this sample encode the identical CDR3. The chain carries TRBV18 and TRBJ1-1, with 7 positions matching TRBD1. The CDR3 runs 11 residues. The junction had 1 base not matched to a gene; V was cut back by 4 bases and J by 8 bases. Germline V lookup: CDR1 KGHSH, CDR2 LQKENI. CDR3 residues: CASSQQGEAFF. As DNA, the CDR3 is TGTGCCAGCTCACAACAGGGGGAAGCTTTCTTT.

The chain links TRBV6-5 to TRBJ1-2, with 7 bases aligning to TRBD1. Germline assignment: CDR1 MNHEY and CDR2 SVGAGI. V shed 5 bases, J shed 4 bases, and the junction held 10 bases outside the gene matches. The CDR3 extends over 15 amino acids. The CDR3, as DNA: TGTGCCAGCAGTACTCCACAGGGGAAGGGCTATGGCTACACCTTC. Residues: CASSTPQGKGYGYTF.

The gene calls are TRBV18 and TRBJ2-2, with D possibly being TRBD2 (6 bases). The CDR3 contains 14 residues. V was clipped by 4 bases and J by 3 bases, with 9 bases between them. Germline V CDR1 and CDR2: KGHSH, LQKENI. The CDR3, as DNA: TGTGCCAGCTCACAGGGACTGTACACCGGGGAGCTGTTTTTT. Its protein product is CASSQGLYTGELFF.